This TCR beta chain was recovered during a study of blood T cell repertoires in COVID-19. V was pared by 6 bases and J by 2 bases, with 9 bases of the junction left unmatched. Germline V gene sequence: CDR1 KGHDR, CDR2 SFDVKD. The CDR3 extends over 17 amino acids. Sequencing used immunoSEQ multiplex PCR; TCRdb keeps in-frame clones, though not all of them. The sample lists roughly 200,000 clones; about four fifths were seen once. The chain recombines TRBV24-1 with TRBJ2-3; 11 positions match TRBD1. The TCR sequence derives from a man aged 35 to 55 with active or convalescent COVID-19. Specimen: peripheral blood. In DNA, the CDR3 is TGTGCCACCAGTCCACGGACAGGGGGCGAGTACACAGATACGCAGTATTTT. Encoded protein: CATSPRTGGEYTDTQYF.